This passage covers 22 T cell receptor beta chains from one sample sequenced in a study of T cell changes during pregnancy in multiple sclerosis. TCRdb keeps only in-frame clones here, not all; method: immunoSEQ multiplex PCR. The table has roughly 75,000 clones, around 92% seen once. The sequenced sample was peripheral blood, obtained in the third trimester of pregnancy. All receptors derive from a female donor in good health, enrolled as a control in a pregnancy study.

This chain uses TRBV7-9 with TRBJ1-2, with D maybe TRBD1 (6 bases). The germline CDR1 and CDR2 sequences are SEHNR and FQNEAQ (reference sequence). V was trimmed by 5 bases and J by 4 bases, leaving 26 bases between them. The CDR3 runs to 18 residues. CDR3 residues: CASSDAAQGRRFVYGYTF. The CDR3 nucleotides read TGTGCCAGCAGCGACGCCGCACAGGGCCGCCGCTTCGTCTATGGCTACACCTTC.

The V gene is TRBV18, the J gene TRBJ2-3; D gene unclear. Per germline, CDR1 KGHSH and CDR2 LQKENI. The V and J ends lost 8 bases and 0 bases respectively, with 12 bases between them. The CDR3 is made up of 14 amino acids. CDR3 in amino acids: CASHGRGSTDTQYF. CDR3 nucleotides: TGTGCCAGCCATGGCCGCGGTAGCACAGATACGCAGTATTTT.

V usage is TRBV6-5 and J usage is TRBJ2-5; TRBD1 agrees at 7 bases. V lost 6 bases to trimming and J lost 5 bases; unmatched junction nucleotides: 9. This CDR3 spans 14 amino acids. Per germline, CDR1 MNHEY and CDR2 SVGAGI. The CDR3 nucleotides read TGTGCCAGCAGACCACAGGGGAGACGCGAGACCCAGTACTTC. This encodes CASRPQGRRETQYF.

This chain links TRBV28 with TRBJ1-1; D is perhaps TRBD1 (6 bases). The ends were cut back, 4 bases at V and 5 bases at J, with 17 bases in the middle. Germline loops: CDR1 MDHEN, CDR2 SYDVKM. The CDR3 runs to 15 residues. The CDR3, as DNA: TGTGCCAGCAGTTCCTTAGACAGGCCGGGAACTGAAGCTTTCTTT. It specifies CASSSLDRPGTEAFF. The full variable domain, rest sourced from reference TRBV28 and TRBJ1-1, is DVKVTQSSRYLVKRTGEKVFLECVQDMDHENMFWYRQDPGLGLRLIYFSYDVKMKEKGDIPEGYSVSREKKERFSLILESASTNQTSMYLCASSSLDRPGTEAFFGQGTRLTVV.

V gene TRBV11-3 combines with J gene TRBJ2-2; tentatively, D is TRBD1 (5 bases). The germline V gene has CDR1 SGHNT and CDR2 YENEEA. The V gene lost 5 bases and the J gene lost 8 bases, with 21 bases spanning the gap. The CDR3 consists of 16 residues. Here the CDR3 reads CASSRRQGGHAGELFF. The DNA for the CDR3 is TGTGCCAGCAGCAGACGCCAGGGTGGTCACGCGGGGGAGCTGTTTTTT.

The V gene is TRBV12-5, the J gene TRBJ1-1, with 7 positions matching TRBD1. The junction had 7 bases not matched to a gene; V was cut back by 2 bases and J by 7 bases. The CDR3 loop spans 14 amino acids. Germline V gene sequence: CDR1 LGHNT, CDR2 FRNRAP. The CDR3 loop is CASGLMGQPNEAFF. The CDR3 bases are TGTGCTAGTGGTTTGATGGGACAGCCGAATGAAGCTTTCTTT.

The chain recombines TRBV9 with TRBJ2-3; D is perhaps TRBD1 (6 bases). V shed 4 bases and J shed 0 bases, with 15 bases lying between them. Germline assignment: CDR1 SGDLS and CDR2 YYNGEE. The CDR3 spans 16 residues. The CDR3 loop reads CASSTYRERSTDTQYF. The CDR3, as DNA: TGTGCCAGCAGCACGTACAGGGAGAGGAGCACAGATACGCAGTATTTT.

V and J are TRBV5-5 and TRBJ2-2, with 10 bases that match TRBD1. Germline V gives CDR1 SGHKS, CDR2 YYEKEE (reference sequence). The junction had 14 bases not matched to a gene; V was cut back by 0 bases and J by 6 bases. This CDR3 contains 19 residues. CDR3 protein: CASSLAPSLGQGYAGELFF. CDR3 sequence (DNA): TGTGCCAGCAGCTTGGCCCCCTCATTGGGACAGGGGTATGCCGGGGAGCTGTTTTTT.

The chain joins TRBV19 to TRBJ1-1; 8 nucleotides line up with TRBD1. The CDR3 totals 13 residues. Germline loops: CDR1 LNHDA, CDR2 SQIVND (reference sequence). V shed 7 bases and J 4 bases; nucleotides not matched to a gene: 5. For the CDR3, the DNA is TGTGCCAGTACCGTAGACAGGGGCACTGAAGCTTTCTTT. Protein sequence: CASTVDRGTEAFF.

The V and J genes are TRBV14 and TRBJ2-1; tentative D call: TRBD2 (5 bases). CDR3 length equals 16 residues. V was pared by 1 base and J by 0 bases, with 10 bases between. From germline, CDR1 is SGHDN and CDR2 FVKESK. The CDR3 DNA reads TGTGCCAGCAGCCAAGGGACTGTTCTCTCCTACAATGAGCAGTTCTTC. This codes for CASSQGTVLSYNEQFF.

This clone was seen a single time. The chain's CDR3 is CAISDTRWNTEAFF. The CDR3 DNA reads TGTGCCATCAGTGACACGAGGTGGAACACTGAAGCTTTCTTT. The chain has TRBV10-3 and TRBJ1-1, with no clear D. The germline CDR1 and CDR2 sequences are ENHRY and SYGVKD. This CDR3 is built from 14 residues. Between the trimmed V and J ends, which lost 3 bases and 1 base, there was a span of 9 bases.

This clone was observed at least ten times. The rearrangement links TRBV6-4 to TRBJ2-3; 9 positions match TRBD1. J was trimmed by 1 base and V by 4 bases; bases with no gene match: 0. The CDR3 totals 14 residues. Germline V CDR1 and CDR2: MRHNA, SNTAGT. In nucleotides, the CDR3 is TGTGCCAGCAGTGGGACAGGGGGCACAGATACGCAGTATTTT. This encodes CASSGTGGTDTQYF.

The chain has TRBV7-9 and TRBJ2-7; D gene unclear. The ends were cut back, 0 bases at V and 2 bases at J, with 8 bases in the middle. The germline gives CDR1 SEHNR, CDR2 FQNEAQ (reference sequence). This CDR3 is 14 amino acids long. The CDR3 coding sequence is TGTGCCAGCAGCTTAGCGGCGGTCACCTACGAGCAGTACTTC. Its translation: CASSLAAVTYEQYF.

The chain recombines TRBV7-9 with TRBJ2-3; D call uncertain. The CDR3 covers 15 residues. Between the trimmed V and J ends, which lost 3 bases and 6 bases, there was a span of 16 bases. Per germline, CDR1 SEHNR and CDR2 FQNEAQ (reference sequence). The CDR3 protein is CASSLHGYRVDTQYF. In DNA, the CDR3 is TGTGCCAGCAGCTTGCACGGATACCGGGTCGATACGCAGTATTTT.

In DNA, the CDR3 is TGTGCCAGCAGCCTAGCGGGGGGCCCGGGGAAGACCCAGTACTTC. The encoded protein is CASSLAGGPGKTQYF. This rearrangement joins TRBV11-2 to TRBJ2-5, with 11 nucleotides matching TRBD2. CDR1 SGHAT and CDR2 FQNNGV come from the germline V gene. The V gene end was trimmed by 5 bases and the J gene end by 6 bases; junction bases not matched to a gene: 8. The CDR3 is 15 amino acids.

The chain has TRBV5-1 and TRBJ2-3; D possibly corresponds to TRBD2 (5 bases). There are 17 residues in the CDR3. The germline V gene has CDR1 SGHRS and CDR2 YFSETQ. V was trimmed by 0 bases and J by 0 bases, leaving 14 bases between them. In nucleotides, the CDR3 is TGCGCCAGCAGCTTGGGAGACTACCGACGAAGCACAGATACGCAGTATTTT. Protein sequence: CASSLGDYRRSTDTQYF.

The rearrangement links TRBV10-1 to TRBJ2-1; D gene uncertain. Trimming cost V 0 bases and J 10 bases, with 13 bases left between them. Germline V gene lookup returns CDR1 WNHNN and CDR2 SYGVQD (reference sequence). This CDR3 comprises 14 residues. The DNA for the CDR3 is TGCGCCAGCAGTGAGTCCGGCTACCTGAGGGAGCAGTTCTTC. It codes for CASSESGYLREQFF.

This chain joins TRBV28 and TRBJ2-1; D unclear. Trimming pared 2 bases from V and 8 bases from J, leaving 7 bases between. The CDR3 is 12 residues long. The V gene's germline CDR1 is MDHEN and CDR2 SYDVKM. This CDR3 is CASSLDGYEQFF. The CDR3 DNA is TGTGCCAGCAGTTTAGACGGGTATGAGCAGTTCTTC.

This rearrangement joins TRBV5-1 to TRBJ2-7; 11 nucleotides agree with TRBD2. The CDR3 has 16 amino acids. V trimming: 2 bases; J trimming: 8 bases; junction bases outside the gene matches: 12. Germline V lookup: CDR1 SGHRS, CDR2 YFSETQ. CDR3: CASSLTIVTSGGKQYF. Here the CDR3 DNA reads TGCGCCAGCAGCTTAACGATCGTAACTAGCGGGGGTAAGCAGTACTTC. The entire variable domain, with the rest obtained from reference TRBV5-1 and TRBJ2-7, is as follows: KAGVTQTPRYLIKTRGQQVTLSCSPISGHRSVSWYQQTPGQGLQFLFEYFSETQRNKGNFPGRFSGRQFSNSRSEMNVSTLELGDSALYLCASSLTIVTSGGKQYFGPGTRLTVT.

This chain connects TRBV11-1 to TRBJ2-2, with D hard to call. This CDR3 comprises 12 residues. Germline CDR1 and CDR2: SGHAT and FQDESV (reference sequence). The germline V and J ends were trimmed by 3 bases and 6 bases, with 5 bases remaining between them. The DNA for the CDR3 is TGTGCCAGCAGCTTCATCCCCGGGGAGCTGTTTTTT. It is translated as CASSFIPGELFF.

The V call is TRBV27, the J call TRBJ2-7, with TRBD1 as a possible D gene (5 bases). Trimming shortened V by 5 bases and J by 6 bases, and 17 bases separated the two germline ends. CDR1 MNHEY and CDR2 SMNVEV come from the germline V gene (reference sequence). The CDR3 runs to 14 residues. The CDR3 protein is CASSPLTDLGEQYF. CDR3 sequence (DNA): TGTGCCAGCAGTCCCTTGACAGACCTGGGCGAGCAGTACTTC.

The chain carries TRBV11-2 and TRBJ2-3; 8 bases align to TRBD2. Germline V gene sequence: CDR1 SGHAT, CDR2 FQNNGV. This CDR3 has 12 residues. The DNA of the CDR3 is TGTGTAGGGGGAACTAGCGGAGATACGCAGTATTTT. Protein product: CVGGTSGDTQYF.